A single sample gave rise to the 17 T cell receptor beta chains below, sequenced in a study of blood T cell repertoires in COVID-19. Sequenced by immunoSEQ multiplex PCR; TCRdb stores in-frame clones only, minus some. The table includes more than 85,000 clones, 70% to 90% detected once. The sequenced material came from peripheral blood. These receptors were obtained from a human donor in a cohort sampled during active COVID-19.

CDR3 protein: CASSLIRGEAFF. The CDR3 DNA reads as TGTGCCAGCAGCCTAATAAGGGGAGAAGCTTTCTTT. The chain links TRBV27 to TRBJ1-1; possible D gene TRBD1, 5 bases. V lost 6 bases, J lost 8 bases, and 13 bases lay in between. The CDR3 has 12 amino acids. The germline V gene encodes CDR1 MNHEY and CDR2 SMNVEV (reference sequence).

The gene calls are TRBV5-1 and TRBJ2-2; a weak D match, TRBD2 (5 bases). Germline loops: CDR1 SGHRS, CDR2 YFSETQ. The CDR3 length is 15 residues. Trimming shortened V by 7 bases and J by 3 bases, and 16 bases separated the two germline ends. This chain's CDR3 is CASALRTGDTGELFF. CDR3 nucleotides: TGCGCCAGCGCTCTCCGGACTGGGGACACCGGGGAGCTGTTTTTT.

The rearrangement links TRBV28 to TRBJ2-2; D call uncertain. Germline V CDR1 and CDR2: MDHEN, SYDVKM. Trimming left V 6 bases short and J 5 bases short, with 10 bases between. The CDR3 is 13 residues long. CDR3 DNA: TGTGCCAGCAGGAAACATGTTACCGGGGAGCTGTTTTTT. Its protein is CASRKHVTGELFF.

In this sample, this clone turned up a few times. The gene calls are TRBV30 and TRBJ1-5, with D perhaps TRBD1 (6 bases). This CDR3 region has 13 residues. Looked up from germline, CDR1 is GTSNPN and CDR2 is SVGIG (reference sequence). With 2 bases removed from V and 4 bases from J, the gap between germline ends came to 9 bases. DNA of the CDR3: TGTGCCTGGAGTTTCCAGGGGAATCAGCCCCAGCATTTT. It yields the protein CAWSFQGNQPQHF.

The chain links TRBV6-5 to TRBJ1-4; the D gene is possibly TRBD1 (5 bases). The CDR3 sequence is 14 residues long. The ends were cut back, 6 bases at V and 6 bases at J, with 14 bases in the middle. Germline V CDR1 and CDR2: MNHEY, SVGAGI. CDR3 residues: CASSTGGVDEKLFF. The CDR3 bases are TGTGCCAGCAGCACCGGGGGAGTTGATGAAAAACTGTTTTTT.

This chain links TRBV28 with TRBJ1-4; D remains ambiguous. The CDR3 runs to 11 residues. CDR1 MDHEN and CDR2 SYDVKM come from the germline V gene. V lost 7 bases and J 8 bases, leaving 8 bases between the germline ends. The CDR3: CASIQYEKLFF. The CDR3 region has the DNA TGTGCCAGCATACAATACGAAAAACTGTTTTTT.

The J gene is TRBJ1-2, the V gene TRBV5-1, with a tentative D call TRBD1 (6 bases). Trimming removed 4 bases from V and 1 base from J, with 8 bases in between. Germline V gene lookup returns CDR1 SGHRS and CDR2 YFSETQ. The CDR3 length is 13 residues. CDR3 in DNA: TGCGCCAGCAGCCCGGACAGTAACTATGGCTACACCTTC. Its protein product is CASSPDSNYGYTF.

This clone occurred a few times. The chain employs TRBV18 and TRBJ1-4; 12 bases fit TRBD1. The V gene's germline CDR1 is KGHSH and CDR2 LQKENI. J was trimmed by 0 bases and V by 6 bases; bases with no gene match: 11. The CDR3 consists of 19 residues. The CDR3 sequence is CASSPGTGGVGPTNEKLFF. In DNA form, the CDR3 reads TGTGCCAGCTCCCCCGGGACAGGGGGCGTAGGCCCAACTAATGAAAAACTGTTTTTT.

This rearrangement joins TRBV5-4 to TRBJ1-2; TRBD1 aligns across 11 bases. This CDR3 comprises 17 residues. Germline V gives CDR1 SGHNT, CDR2 YYREEE (reference sequence). With V trimmed by 1 base and J by 4 bases, 9 bases remained unmatched. CDR3 nucleotides: TGTGCCAGCAGCTTGAAAGGACAGGGGGCGCGAGGCTATGGCTACACCTTC. It is translated as CASSLKGQGARGYGYTF.

This clone was seen just once. One junction end disagrees with the germline gene, perhaps due to a read error. This rearrangement joins TRBV5-1 to TRBJ2-2; D is perhaps TRBD2 (6 bases). The CDR3 sequence is 16 residues long. The V gene's germline CDR1 is SGHRS and CDR2 YFSETQ. DNA of the CDR3: TGCGCCAGCAGCGGGCGTGGGGGGTCGGGCCCCGGAGAGCTGTTTTTT. This translates into CASSGRGGSGPGELFF.

V and J are TRBV6-5 and TRBJ2-5, with 9 positions matching TRBD1. The CDR3 has 14 amino acids. Germline CDR1 and CDR2: MNHEY and SVGAGI. J lost 5 bases, V lost 7 bases, and 8 bases had no gene match. CDR3 region: CASTLGQGGETQYF. CDR3 sequence (DNA): TGTGCCAGCACCCTGGGACAGGGCGGGGAGACCCAGTACTTC.

The chain is built from TRBV2 and TRBJ1-3, with TRBD1 matching over 7 bases. V lost 6 bases and J lost 0; bases outside the gene matches: 8. The CDR3 spans 16 residues. Germline V gene lookup returns CDR1 SNHLY and CDR2 FYNNEI. CDR3 sequence (DNA): TGTGCCAGCAGAGATAGAACAGGGGCCTCTGGAAACACCATATATTTT. Encoded protein: CASRDRTGASGNTIYF.

The chain recombines TRBV5-8 with TRBJ2-1; 11 bases match TRBD1. The CDR3 is made up of 16 amino acids. The junction had 12 bases not matched to a gene; V was cut back by 4 bases and J by 9 bases. Germline CDR1 SGHTS, CDR2 YDEGEE. CDR3 sequence: CASSPWTGGAGGEQFF. CDR3 nucleotide sequence: TGTGCCAGCAGCCCGTGGACAGGGGGCGCTGGAGGTGAGCAGTTCTTC.

This clone turned up a few times. V usage is TRBV5-4 and J usage is TRBJ1-2; no clear D. V was trimmed by 6 bases and J by 7 bases, leaving 16 bases between them. The CDR3 contains 13 residues. Looked up from germline, CDR1 is SGHNT and CDR2 is YYREEE (reference sequence). Here the CDR3 reads CASTRPGEGGYTF. The DNA for the CDR3 is TGTGCCAGCACCCGTCCCGGGGAGGGTGGCTACACCTTC.

This clone is a singleton in its sample. V usage is TRBV28 and J usage is TRBJ1-2; perhaps TRBD1 as D (6 bases). The CDR3 covers 13 residues. Germline V CDR1 and CDR2: MDHEN, SYDVKM. The ends were cut back, 2 bases at V and 8 bases at J, with 12 bases in the middle. Written as DNA, the CDR3 is TGTGCCAGCAGTTTAATGGGGGCGCAGGGCTACACCTTC. Protein sequence: CASSLMGAQGYTF.

V usage is TRBV28 and J usage is TRBJ1-2, with D perhaps matching TRBD1 (5 bases). Between the trimmed V and J ends, which lost 11 bases and 2 bases, there was a span of 12 bases. The CDR3 length is 12 residues. The germline V gene has CDR1 MDHEN and CDR2 SYDVKM. The CDR3 protein is CAGQQVNYGYTF. CDR3 nucleotides: TGTGCCGGCCAACAGGTGAACTATGGCTACACCTTC.

The V call is TRBV19, the J call TRBJ2-3; a weak D match, TRBD2 (5 bases). CDR3 length equals 13 residues. CDR1 and CDR2 (germline): LNHDA, SQIVND (reference sequence). Trimming left V 0 bases short and J 5 bases short, with 6 bases between. The CDR3 nucleotides read TGTGCCAGTAGTATAGATCGGGGAGATACGCAGTATTTT. This encodes CASSIDRGDTQYF.